This T cell receptor (beta chain) is drawn from a study of blood T cell repertoires in COVID-19. At the level of the study: Acute and convalescent COVID-19 samples came from the United States, Italy and Spain. T cells, B-cell-depleted T cells, or PBMCs supplied cDNA or gDNA.

Authors' processing steps: Amplified reference gene primers provided the basis for estimating nucleated cell counts. Libraries were prepared by immunoSEQ multiplex PCR; TCRdb keeps only in-frame clonotypes and omits some of them. That table gives V, J and clone size, and the DNA gave D and trimming. The sample consists of about 200,000 clones, roughly 84% of them appearing once. The CDR3 has 14 amino acids. The germline V and J ends were trimmed by 3 bases and 0 bases, with 6 bases remaining between them. CDR1 and CDR2 (germline): LNHDA, SQIVND (reference sequence). The clonotype comes from a human donor in a cohort sampled during active COVID-19. Sequencing used peripheral blood. V usage is TRBV19 and J usage is TRBJ1-3; D ambiguous. The DNA for the CDR3 is TGTGCCAGTAGTATTTCGGTCTCTGGAAACACCATATATTTT. It is translated as CASSISVSGNTIYF.